Below, 11 T cell receptor beta chains from the same sample are listed, as sequenced in a study of blood T cells in healthy people across ages. The second PCR ran about 6 to 12 cycles with a sample-barcoded 5' primer and J-beta primers. TCRdb analysed the 5' RACE reads with MiXCR anew, one entry per CDR3 protein. The repertoire holds under 700,000 distinct CDR3 sequences, less than 25% seen once, with just under 9% in the top ten. The same data also went into a second study, on T cells of mothers and their children.

Sequences were obtained from blood. The receptors originated from a boy aged 10-17 years in good health.

The table lists this clonotype with a few counts. The chain joins TRBV4-3 to TRBJ2-5; D perhaps matches TRBD2 (5 bases). Near its end, the DNA agrees better with TRBJ2-1, so the J call may be wrong. CDR3 size: 14 residues. Germline loops: CDR1 LGHNA, CDR2 YSLEER. CDR3 amino acids: CASSQRVGIDEQFF. CDR3 bases: TGCGCCAGCAGCCAGCGTGTCGGGATCGATGAGCAGTTCTTC.

This sequence joins TRBV4-2 and TRBJ2-1; D gene unclear. The germline V and J ends were trimmed by 3 bases and 5 bases, with 11 bases remaining between them. CDR3 length equals 14 residues. From germline, CDR1 is LGHNA and CDR2 YNFKEQ. CDR3 loop: CASSHRTPDNEQFF. CDR3 nucleotides: TGTGCCAGCAGCCACCGGACGCCAGACAATGAGCAGTTCTTC.

This clonotype came up a few times. J is TRBJ2-1 and V is TRBV7-3; 7 positions agree with TRBD1. The CDR3 totals 15 residues. Per the germline V gene, CDR1 is SGHTA and CDR2 is FQGTGA. The J segment lost 1 base and the V segment lost 5 bases, leaving 5 bases of the junction unmatched. CDR3 nucleotides: TGTGCCAGCAGCCCCTCGACAGGGTCCTACAATGAGCAGTTCTTC. Translated, it gives CASSPSTGSYNEQFF. The entire variable domain, with the rest obtained from reference TRBV7-3 and TRBJ2-1, is as follows: GAGVSQTPSNKVTEKGKYVELRCDPISGHTALYWYRQSLGQGPEFLIYFQGTGAADDSGLPNDRFFAVRPEGSVSTLKIQRTERGDSAVYLCASSPSTGSYNEQFFGPGTRLTVL.

The V gene is TRBV20-1, the J gene TRBJ2-7; D is unclear. Germline loops: CDR1 DFQATT, CDR2 SNEGSKA (reference sequence). V lost 1 base and J 4 bases, leaving 5 bases between the germline ends. This CDR3 is 11 amino acids long. The CDR3 sequence is CSARVPYEQYF. CDR3 bases: TGCAGTGCTAGAGTTCCTTACGAGCAGTACTTC.

The gene calls are TRBV19 and TRBJ1-1; D might be TRBD1 (6 bases). Germline V CDR1 and CDR2: LNHDA, SQIVND (reference sequence). The CDR3 runs to 12 residues. The V and J ends lost 7 bases and 3 bases respectively, with 9 bases between them. The CDR3 bases are TGTGCCAGTAAACAGGGCTACACTGAAGCTTTCTTT. This gives the protein CASKQGYTEAFF. Looking up the rest from reference TRBV19 and TRBJ1-1 gives the full variable domain: DGGITQSPKYLFRKEGQNVTLSCEQNLNHDAMYWYRQDPGQGLRLIYYSQIVNDFQKGDIAEGYSVSREKKESFPLTVTSAQKNPTAFYLCASKQGYTEAFFGQGTRLTVV.

This clonotype showed up just a few times. This rearrangement joins TRBV28 to TRBJ2-1, with 8 bases aligning to TRBD2. This CDR3 comprises 13 residues. Germline values: CDR1 MDHEN, CDR2 SYDVKM. This chain's CDR3 is CACSGDSYNEQFF. CDR3 sequence (DNA): TGTGCGTGTAGCGGGGACTCCTACAATGAGCAGTTCTTC.

V is TRBV7-6 and J is TRBJ1-6; TRBD1 is a possible D gene (6 bases). Germline-derived CDR1 and CDR2 are SGHVS and FNYEAQ. V was trimmed by 2 bases and J by 8 bases, leaving 13 bases between them. The CDR3 is made up of 15 amino acids. CDR3 amino acids: CASSLHARGDSPLHF. As DNA, the CDR3 is TGTGCCAGCAGCTTACATGCCAGGGGAGATTCACCCCTCCACTTT.

This clonotype was seen a few times. The chain employs TRBV5-5 and TRBJ2-7; maybe TRBD1 (6 bases). This CDR3 is built from 15 residues. Germline V lookup: CDR1 SGHKS, CDR2 YYEKEE (reference sequence). Trimming removed 2 bases at V and 3 bases at J, with 15 bases between. The CDR3 here is CASSLTGQMYYEQYF. In nucleotides, the CDR3 is TGTGCCAGCAGCTTAACAGGACAGATGTACTACGAGCAGTACTTC.

The CDR3 here is CASSSPGPSTDTQYF. Written as DNA, the CDR3 is TGTGCCAGCAGTTCACCGGGCCCTTCCACAGATACGCAGTATTTT. V is TRBV11-2 and J is TRBJ2-3; D not certain. The CDR3 totals 15 residues. The germline gives CDR1 SGHAT, CDR2 FQNNGV. Between the trimmed V and J ends, which lost 6 bases and 2 bases, there was a span of 15 bases.

The V call is TRBV18, the J call TRBJ2-1; 12 bases line up with TRBD2. The V and J ends lost 3 bases and 0 bases, in that order; junction bases with no gene match: 18. The CDR3 loop spans 22 amino acids. Germline assignment: CDR1 KGHSH and CDR2 LQKENI. This CDR3 reads CASSPPPTRLAGEGDSYNEQFF. CDR3 coding DNA: TGTGCCAGCTCACCGCCCCCAACTCGACTAGCGGGAGAGGGGGACTCCTACAATGAGCAGTTCTTC.

In this sample, this clonotype turned up a few times. The chain recombines TRBV27 with TRBJ2-2; the D is unclear. From germline, CDR1 is MNHEY and CDR2 SMNVEV (reference sequence). V shed 0 bases and J shed 8 bases, with 7 bases lying between them. CDR3 length: 13 residues. Here the CDR3 DNA reads TGTGCCAGCAGTTTATCGGTGTTAGGGGAGCTGTTTTTT. This sequence encodes CASSLSVLGELFF.